This TCR beta chain came from a study of T cell responses to AZD1222 COVID-19 vaccine. General observations from the study: The span of vaccine-associated CD4 TCRs extended across spike, with dominance at 160-218 and 743-854.

The CDR3 has 18 residues. J gave up 2 bases and V 0 bases, and 7 bases lay outside the gene matches. Germline CDR1 and CDR2: ENHRY and SYGVKD. Profiled with immunoSEQ multiplex PCR; TCRdb holds only in-frame clones, not every one. The table shows 130,000 to 150,000 clones, with about 87% occurring only once. Comments on this clone: As yet, its antigen is unknown.

Material: peripheral blood, obtained on day 0 of AZD1222 vaccination. This sequence originates from an adult in good health. The chain has TRBV10-3 and TRBJ2-3, with TRBD1 matching over 11 bases. CDR3 in amino acids: CAISESPDRGQITDTQYF. The CDR3, as DNA: TGTGCCATCAGTGAGTCCCCGGACAGGGGGCAAATCACAGATACGCAGTATTTT.